This T cell receptor beta chain is drawn from a study of blood T cell repertoires in COVID-19 (dated by TCRdb to 2018 to 2021). Some background on the complete study: Samples covering the acute and convalescent phases of COVID-19 were provided by collaborators in the United States, Italy and Spain. The prospective study material was composed of cDNA or gDNA derived from T cells, B-cell-depleted T cells, or PBMCs. The dataset comprised deeply sampled blood TCRbeta repertoires from subjects exposed to, actively infected with, or recovered from COVID-19. A freely available public database, intended as a resource for researchers studying the immune response to SARS-CoV-2, is where the repertoires were released. The samples were drawn from two sources: the first 160 participants of the ongoing ImmuneRACE study, and 1,000 to 1,500 subjects contributed by 6 global collaborators. Nearly every sample came with metadata listing a de-identified subject ID, COVID-19 status, age in years and sex. HLA class I and class II types, where available, came from metadata supplied by the sample provider rather than from assay-based typing. Summary of the overall study and its limitations: How much clinical and demographic metadata was included differed by source and by participant, and the metadata was provided uncurated.

Each collaborating institution followed its own protocols to collect whole blood in K2EDTA tubes. For TCRbeta analysis, collaborator samples were shipped as frozen whole blood, as isolated PBMCs, or as DNA extracted from either sample type. On this clone: Its antigen remains unidentified. Per-nucleotide qualities are absent, and no much larger clonotype sits a single base away.

The CDR3 runs 13 residues from the cysteine to the phenylalanine. Only the CDR3 region is kept as DNA, spanning 39 bases read in frame from base 1. The V end loses 6 bases and the J end loses 0 bases, and a stretch of 9 bases separates them. Looking up the germline V gene yields CDR1 MNHEY and CDR2 SVGAGI. TCRbeta CDR3 regions were amplified from genomic DNA using the immunoSEQ Assay, a bias-controlled multiplex PCR. Per the source publication's procedure: Nucleated cell counts per sample were estimated from amplification of reference gene primers within the assay. Sequence reads were collapsed and filtered to measure the absolute abundance of every unique TCRbeta CDR3 rearrangement. Productive Simpson clonality was computed per sample as the square root of Simpson's diversity index over productive rearrangements. TCRdb stores this immuneACCESS table with in-frame sequences only. Part of the clones is absent; in the studies checked, under half of the shortfall reflects unresolved V genes, and no reason is known for the rest. Clone size and the V and J calls come from that table; the DNA yielded D and trimming. This sample gives around 100,000 clones in total; approximately 84% of them show up just once. Together, the top ten hold approximately 4.5% of the sample.

The clonotype comes from a human donor in a cohort sampled during active COVID-19. What was sequenced was peripheral blood. The V and J segments used are TRBV6-5 and TRBJ2-7; the D segment cannot be called with confidence. The CDR3 region reads CASSRYSSYEQYF. The sequence in DNA is TGTGCCAGCAGCCGATATAGCTCCTACGAGCAGTACTTC.